The clone carrying this TCR beta chain appeared many times. The sample comes from a study of T cells in Graves' hyperthyroidism and ophthalmopathy. Amplification of TCR beta CDR3 regions was performed using RNA transcripts as template. First-round RT-PCR with HTBI primers amplified the TCR CDR3 region. TCRdb passed the multiplex PCR reads through MiXCR, listing each CDR3 protein once. The repertoire consists of some 560,000 distinct CDR3 sequences, with 12% to 15% occurring once and the leading ten covering approximately 13%. The TCR was taken from a woman aged 40 to 50 with Graves' hyperthyroidism. Sequencing was done on a sample of blood.

CDR3 region: CASSRDMDYGYTF. The CDR3 DNA reads TGTGCCAGCAGCCGGGACATGGACTATGGCTACACCTTC. The chain has TRBV7-9 and TRBJ1-2; possibly TRBD1 for D (6 bases). Per germline, CDR1 SEHNR and CDR2 FQNEAQ (reference sequence). The CDR3 has 13 amino acids. Deletions cut 5 bases from V and 3 bases from J, with 10 bases between.